A selection of T cell receptor beta chains follows, all from one sample in a study of blood T cell repertoires in COVID-19. Measured with immunoSEQ multiplex PCR; TCRdb has only the in-frame clones, and not every one. The data show 150,000 to 180,000 clones, with around 83% seen just once and 9.5% to 13% held by the top ten. Sequenced sample: peripheral blood. The receptors shown here come from a woman aged 60-70 years with COVID-19, enrolled during active disease. CDR3s include the opening cysteine and the closing phenylalanine or tryptophan. D genes are given only for firm matches. Clone size, where shown, is once, few, many, or a class for clones that have expanded.

.,TRBV10-1,TRBJ1-4,.,CASTAGGVGEKLFF,TGCGCCAGCACCGCAGGAGGGGTCGGGGAAAAACTGTTTTTT
.,TRBV7-9,TRBJ1-1,.,CASSFDSVGMNTEAFF,TGTGCCAGCAGCTTCGACAGCGTGGGCATGAACACTGAAGCTTTCTTT
.,TRBV14,TRBJ1-1,.,CASSQLLSGHQNTEAFF,TGTGCCAGCAGCCAATTATTATCCGGACATCAGAACACTGAAGCTTTCTTT
.,TRBV5-1,TRBJ1-3,.,CASSLAELTGSGNTIYF,TGCGCCAGCAGCTTGGCCGAACTAACAGGGTCTGGAAACACCATATATTTT
.,TRBV7-8,TRBJ1-1,.,CASSLPGLNAEAFF,TGTGCCAGCAGCTTACCGGGACTGAACGCTGAAGCTTTCTTT
.,TRBV6-5,TRBJ2-5,TRBD2,CASSSTSSQETQYF,TGTGCCAGCAGCTCGACTAGCAGCCAAGAGACCCAGTACTTC
.,TRBV5-1,TRBJ1-3,.,CASSLEQAISGNTIYF,TGCGCCAGCAGCTTGGAACAGGCCATCTCTGGAAACACCATATATTTT
.,TRBV7-9,TRBJ1-2,.,CASSLAGLTYGYTF,TGTGCCAGCAGCTTGGCTGGTCTTACCTATGGCTACACCTTC
.,TRBV24-1,TRBJ2-2,.,CATSDPQDAGELFF,TGTGCCACCAGTGATCCCCAGGATGCCGGGGAGCTGTTTTTT
.,TRBV21-1,TRBJ1-5,.,CASSKSQPQHF,TGTGCCAGCAGCAAAAGCCAGCCCCAGCATTTT
.,TRBV3-1/TRBV3-2,TRBJ1-3,.,CASSPWAGISGNTIYF,TGTGCCAGCAGCCCTTGGGCGGGAATCTCTGGAAACACCATATATTTT
.,TRBV5-1,TRBJ1-1,TRBD1,CASSFRTGQGTEAFF,TGCGCCAGCAGCTTCCGGACAGGGCAAGGCACTGAAGCTTTCTTT
.,TRBV19,TRBJ1-6,.,CASSITGQGSPLHF,TGTGCCAGTAGTATTACCGGGCAGGGTTCACCCCTCCACTTT
.,TRBV6-5,TRBJ2-5,TRBD1,CASSRQGLRETQYF,TGTGCCAGCAGCAGACAGGGATTGAGAGAGACCCAGTACTTC
.,TRBV24-1,TRBJ2-1,.,CATSDSAINEQFF,TGTGCCACCAGTGATTCAGCGATCAATGAGCAGTTCTTC
once,TRBV7-6,TRBJ1-2,.,CASSPLHSSPGGYTF,TGTGCCAGCAGCCCCCTACACTCCTCCCCGGGGGGCTACACCTTC
once,TRBV4-1,TRBJ2-3,TRBD2,CASSQDSGRGAQDTQYF,TGCGCCAGCAGCCAAGATAGCGGGAGGGGTGCACAGGATACGCAGTATTTT
.,TRBV19,TRBJ1-4,.,CASSGTHPGQSRNEKLFF,TGTGCCAGTAGTGGGACCCACCCCGGACAGTCGCGAAATGAAAAACTGTTTTTT
.,TRBV24-1,TRBJ2-1,.,CATSDPRRSNEQFF,TGTGCCACCAGTGATCCCCGGCGGAGCAATGAGCAGTTCTTC
.,TRBV5-1,TRBJ1-6,TRBD1,CASSSDRALGSPLHF,TGCGCCAGCAGCTCGGACAGGGCTCTCGGTTCACCCCTCCACTTT
few,TRBV2,TRBJ1-3,TRBD1,CASRLAGQYSGNTIYF,TGTGCCAGCAGACTAGCGGGACAGTACTCTGGAAACACCATATATTTT
.,TRBV7-9,TRBJ1-3,.,CASSSGNTIYF,TGTGCCAGCAGCTCGGGAAACACCATATATTTT
.,TRBV5-1,TRBJ2-3,.,CASSLALTNRDTDTQYF,TGCGCCAGCAGCTTGGCTCTAACTAACCGAGACACAGATACGCAGTATTTT
.,TRBV7-8,TRBJ2-2,.,CASSVQGLRTGELFF,TGTGCCAGCAGCGTCCAGGGGTTAAGAACCGGGGAGCTGTTTTTT
.,TRBV6-5,TRBJ1-5,.,CASSRSRDTHQPQHF,TGTGCCAGCAGCAGGTCTCGGGACACCCATCAGCCCCAGCATTTT
few,TRBV10-3,TRBJ2-1,.,CAISDSQDEQFF,TGTGCCATCAGTGACAGTCAAGATGAGCAGTTCTTC
.,TRBV2,TRBJ2-7,TRBD1,CASSAGTVQGEQYF,TGTGCCAGCAGTGCTGGGACAGTCCAGGGCGAGCAGTACTTC
.,TRBV4-2,TRBJ1-5,.,CASSTEGVSNQPQHF,TGTGCCAGCAGTACCGAGGGAGTTAGCAATCAGCCCCAGCATTTT
.,TRBV19,TRBJ1-2,TRBD1,CASTRPGQGYYGYTF,TGTGCCAGTACCCGACCGGGACAGGGGTACTATGGCTACACCTTC
.,TRBV29-1,TRBJ2-3,TRBD1,CSVQTGVDTQYF,TGCAGCGTCCAGACAGGGGTTGATACGCAGTATTTT
.,TRBV19,TRBJ2-3,TRBD2,CASTGLATGSTDTQYF,TGTGCCAGTACGGGACTAGCGACAGGGAGCACAGATACGCAGTATTTT
.,TRBV5-1,TRBJ1-4,.,CASSLPGANEKLFF,TGCGCCAGCAGCTTACCGGGGGCTAATGAAAAACTGTTTTTT
.,TRBV6-5,TRBJ2-1,TRBD2,CASSYPLREAVNEQFF,TGTGCCAGCAGTTACCCACTCCGGGAGGCCGTAAATGAGCAGTTCTTC
.,TRBV19,TRBJ1-1,.,CASSFAGWAASSTEAFF,TGTGCCAGTAGTTTTGCGGGGTGGGCCGCGAGTAGCACTGAAGCTTTCTTT
.,TRBV9,TRBJ2-1,TRBD2,CASSVVVAGLNEQFF,TGTGCCAGCAGCGTAGTGGTAGCGGGGCTTAATGAGCAGTTCTTC
once,TRBV27,TRBJ2-1,TRBD1,CASIDRGGDEQFF,TGTGCCAGCATCGACAGGGGTGGAGATGAGCAGTTCTTC
.,TRBV20-1,TRBJ1-2,.,CSASTGRPYGYTF,TGCAGTGCTAGTACAGGGCGACCCTATGGCTACACCTTC
.,TRBV18,TRBJ1-1,.,CASSQGQNTEAFF,TGTGCCAGCTCGCAAGGACAGAACACTGAAGCTTTCTTT
.,TRBV5-5,TRBJ1-2,TRBD1,CASSLVPGQGPNYGYTF,TGTGCCAGCAGCTTGGTTCCGGGACAGGGTCCCAATTATGGCTACACCTTC
.,TRBV7-8,TRBJ1-5,.,CASSSTGFRDQPQHF,TGTGCCAGCAGCTCAACAGGGTTTCGAGATCAGCCCCAGCATTTT
.,TRBV9,TRBJ1-2,.,CASSVETVVQGHGYTF,TGTGCCAGCAGCGTAGAGACAGTTGTTCAGGGCCATGGCTACACCTTC
.,TRBV19,TRBJ1-5,.,CASSILGGRNQPQHF,TGTGCCAGTAGTATCTTGGGAGGGCGCAATCAGCCCCAGCATTTT
.,TRBV19,TRBJ1-2,.,CASRVANYGYTF,TGTGCCAGTAGGGTAGCTAACTATGGCTACACCTTC
.,TRBV5-1,TRBJ1-3,TRBD1,CASSLAEGANTIYF,TGCGCCAGCAGCTTGGCGGAGGGGGCCAACACCATATATTTT
.,TRBV7-8,TRBJ2-7,.,CASRALVFPYEQYF,TGTGCCAGCAGAGCTCTAGTTTTCCCCTACGAGCAGTACTTC
.,TRBV7-9,TRBJ2-5,TRBD1,CASSSMTGGAGTQYF,TGTGCCAGCAGCTCGATGACAGGGGGCGCAGGGACCCAGTACTTC
once,TRBV7-9,TRBJ1-5,.,CASSLVGGNQPQHF,TGTGCCAGCAGCTTAGTGGGGGGAAATCAGCCCCAGCATTTT
.,TRBV4-1,TRBJ1-3,.,CASSQDFRTFPSGNTIYF,TGCGCCAGCAGCCAAGATTTTAGGACATTCCCCTCTGGAAACACCATATATTTT
.,TRBV9,TRBJ2-5,TRBD2,CASSTGLKETQYF,TGTGCCAGCAGCACGGGACTAAAGGAGACCCAGTACTTC
.,TRBV18,TRBJ1-2,TRBD1,CASSLDRASYGYTF,TGTGCCAGCTCACTCGACAGGGCGTCCTATGGCTACACCTTC
once,TRBV20-1,TRBJ1-2,.,CSARSLYGYTF,TGCAGTGCTAGGTCCCTTTATGGCTACACCTTC
.,TRBV10-1,TRBJ2-1,TRBD2,CASSAGTSGNEQFF,TGCGCCAGCAGTGCGGGGACTAGCGGGAATGAGCAGTTCTTC
.,TRBV29-1,TRBJ2-6,.,CSGASGANVLTF,TGCAGTGGGGCCTCTGGGGCCAACGTCCTGACTTTC
.,TRBV5-6,TRBJ2-3,TRBD2,CASSSPGLARTDTQYF,TGTGCCAGCAGCTCCCCGGGACTAGCTCGCACAGATACGCAGTATTTT
.,TRBV12-5,TRBJ1-1,.,CASGLHRSNTEAFF,TGTGCTAGTGGTTTACACAGGTCGAACACTGAAGCTTTCTTT
.,TRBV19,TRBJ1-5,TRBD1,CASRSRPTGGNQPQHF,TGTGCCAGTAGATCGAGACCCACAGGGGGGAATCAGCCCCAGCATTTT
.,TRBV19,TRBJ2-1,.,CASSIAAAAYNEQFF,TGTGCCAGTAGTATAGCAGCGGCCGCCTACAATGAGCAGTTCTTC
.,TRBV10-1,TRBJ2-7,.,CASSESGANEQYF,TGCGCCAGCAGTGAGTCAGGGGCGAATGAGCAGTACTTC
.,TRBV6-1,TRBJ1-2,TRBD1,CASSATRDRAWNYGYTF,TGTGCCAGCAGTGCTACCCGGGACAGGGCATGGAACTATGGCTACACCTTC